This T cell receptor (beta chain) emerged from a study of human T cells and chemical hapten exposure. Findings and limits, study-wide: Expanded TCRs were compared with controls, and the expanded TCRs formed significantly more large CDR3 similarity clusters.

The V and J ends lost 7 bases and 7 bases respectively, with 16 bases between them. This CDR3 is built from 13 residues. Germline-derived CDR1 and CDR2 are WSHSY and SAAADI. Time point: patch test 2, 6 weeks after DPC sensitization. The treatment is: therapeutic diphenylcyclopropenone sensitization with weekly scalp DPC. Phlebotomy was performed prior to application of every patch test. Alopecia patients between 18 and 70 years old and suitable for DPC were used as donors. TCRdb called the RACE reads again in MiXCR, with one record for every CDR3 protein. The sample has around 360,000 distinct CDR3 sequences, about 6.9% seen once. This clonotype was seen repeatedly, ten times or more. Antigen: not known.

This TCR derives from a woman between 18 and 29 years old with alopecia areata. Some clones in this sample may be carry-over from other donors' samples. The chain links TRBV10-2 to TRBJ1-1, with D uncertain. The sequencing here drew on whole blood, taken in connection with sensitization to the hapten diphenylcyclopropenone (DPC). The CDR3 coding sequence is TGCGCCAGCAACAAAGGACTCTGGGATGAAGCTTTCTTT. Its protein product is CASNKGLWDEAFF.